These 13 T cell receptor beta chains were sequenced from one sample in a study of cytomegalovirus exposure and HLA in healthy donors. The study ran its PCR with 60 Vbeta and 13 Jbeta primers. Clones were sequenced by immunoSEQ multiplex PCR, and TCRdb holds only the in-frame ones, with some missing. In the table there are about 77,000 clones, around 79% of which are singletons. Material: PBMCs. All receptors come from a middle-aged man in good health and CMV-seronegative.

This clone appeared once. This sequence joins TRBV6-1 and TRBJ1-5; TRBD1 is a possible D gene (6 bases). This CDR3 is 15 amino acids long. Trimming cost V 3 bases and J 4 bases, with 13 bases left between them. Germline V gene lookup returns CDR1 MNHNS and CDR2 SASEGT. CDR3 residues: CASSDWAGANQPQHF. The CDR3 nucleotides read TGTGCCAGCAGTGATTGGGCAGGGGCAAATCAGCCCCAGCATTTT.

Regarding this clone: The germline gene is not matched at one end of the junction; a read error may be the cause. The chain couples TRBV7-9 to TRBJ2-1; TRBD2 is a possible D gene (5 bases). The CDR3 has 13 residues. Germline CDR1 reads SEHNR; CDR2 reads FQNEAQ (reference sequence). DNA of the CDR3: TGTTCCAGCAGCTTGGGAGTATACAATGAGCAGTTCTTC. Its protein product is CSSSLGVYNEQFF.

A note on this clone: Other DNA sequences of this sample code for an identical CDR3. The rearrangement joins TRBV28 to TRBJ1-1; D is unresolved. Trimming shortened V by 6 bases and J by 3 bases, and 8 bases separated the two germline ends. CDR3 size: 12 residues. CDR1 is MDHEN, CDR2 SYDVKM, per germline. The DNA for the CDR3 is TGTGCCAGCAGCAGCCGGGACACTGAAGCTTTCTTT. Protein product: CASSSRDTEAFF.

The chain links TRBV27 to TRBJ2-7; 13 nucleotides line up with TRBD2. Germline CDR1 and CDR2: MNHEY and SMNVEV (reference sequence). Trimming removed 2 bases from V and 5 bases from J; junction bases left unmatched: 12. The CDR3 is made up of 18 amino acids. For the CDR3, the DNA is TGTGCCAGCAGTTTAAACCCAGTCGGGACTAGCGGGATCAACGAGCAGTACTTC. Amino acid sequence: CASSLNPVGTSGINEQYF.

The chain couples TRBV6-1 to TRBJ2-7; D is ambiguous. The germline gives CDR1 MNHNS, CDR2 SASEGT. Between the trimmed V and J ends, which lost 4 bases and 7 bases, there was a span of 20 bases. The CDR3 runs 15 residues. The CDR3 loop reads CASSGWNSIDEEQYF. CDR3 DNA: TGTGCCAGCAGTGGATGGAACAGCATCGACGAGGAGCAGTACTTC.

As to this clone: One junction end disagrees with the germline gene, perhaps due to a read error. The rearrangement links TRBV28 to TRBJ2-6; D perhaps matches TRBD1 (5 bases). The length of the CDR3 is 17 residues. In germline, CDR1 is MDHEN, CDR2 SYDVKM. CDR3 DNA sequence: TGTGCCAGCAGTTTTAGCCAGGGCCTCTCTGGGGCCAACGGCCTGACTTTC. Translated: CASSFSQGLSGANGLTF.

This clone was found once. The chain joins TRBV6-6 to TRBJ1-5, with no clear D. The CDR3 is 13 amino acids. CDR1 is MNHNY, CDR2 SVGAGI, per germline (reference sequence). V was shortened by 6 bases and J by 9 bases, with 15 bases between the two germline ends. CDR3 residues: CASSPVLGPPQHF. The CDR3 nucleotides read TGTGCCAGCAGCCCTGTCCTTGGCCCGCCCCAGCATTTT.

The V and J genes are TRBV7-3 and TRBJ1-1; tentatively, D is TRBD1 (5 bases). Germline V gene sequence: CDR1 SGHTA, CDR2 FQGTGA. The CDR3 has 15 residues. Trimming pared 2 bases from V and 3 bases from J, leaving 13 bases between. The CDR3 protein is CASSLRGEEDTEAFF. DNA of the CDR3: TGTGCCAGCAGCTTACGAGGGGAGGAGGACACTGAAGCTTTCTTT. Filled out from reference TRBV7-3 and TRBJ1-1, the complete variable domain reads GAGVSQTPSNKVTEKGKYVELRCDPISGHTALYWYRQSLGQGPEFLIYFQGTGAADDSGLPNDRFFAVRPEGSVSTLKIQRTERGDSAVYLCASSLRGEEDTEAFFGQGTRLTVV.

This chain connects TRBV18 to TRBJ2-1; D ambiguous. Germline-derived CDR1 and CDR2 are KGHSH and LQKENI. V dropped 6 bases and J dropped 0 bases, with 12 bases sitting between them. CDR3 length equals 15 residues. CDR3 DNA: TGTGCCAGCTCGAATGACCCTAGCTCCTACAATGAGCAGTTCTTC. This codes for CASSNDPSSYNEQFF. The complete variable domain, with remaining parts taken from reference TRBV18 and TRBJ2-1, reads NAGVMQNPRHLVRRRGQEARLRCSPMKGHSHVYWYRQLPEEGLKFMVYLQKENIIDESGMPKERFSAEFPKEGPSILRIQQVVRGDSAAYFCASSNDPSSYNEQFFGPGTRLTVL.

The V and J genes are TRBV2 and TRBJ1-2, with TRBD1 as a possible D gene (5 bases). Trimming pared 6 bases from V and 3 bases from J, leaving 14 bases between. CDR1 and CDR2 from the germline V gene are SNHLY and FYNNEI. There are 14 residues in the CDR3. CDR3 loop: CASRNDRSDYGYTF. The CDR3 nucleotides read TGTGCCAGCAGGAATGACAGATCCGACTATGGCTACACCTTC.

V gene TRBV5-1 combines with J gene TRBJ2-7, with D perhaps matching TRBD2 (7 bases). This CDR3 spans 16 amino acids. Per germline, CDR1 SGHRS and CDR2 YFSETQ. V dropped 6 bases and J dropped 2 bases, with 21 bases sitting between them. Here the CDR3 reads CASTREGGRFPYEQYF. The DNA for the CDR3 is TGCGCCAGCACCCGAGAGGGGGGGAGGTTCCCCTACGAGCAGTACTTC.

V usage is TRBV4-1 and J usage is TRBJ2-5; TRBD1 aligns across 7 bases. TRBJ2-7 matches the DNA end more closely, so the J call is doubtful. In germline, CDR1 is MGHRA, CDR2 YSYEKL. The CDR3 is made up of 14 amino acids. In nucleotides, the CDR3 is TGCGCCAGCAGCCCCTCCGGGACAGTCAACGAGCAGTACTTC. Amino acids: CASSPSGTVNEQYF.

V is TRBV5-1 and J is TRBJ2-1, with 14 positions matching TRBD2. Germline V gene sequence: CDR1 SGHRS, CDR2 YFSETQ. The CDR3 is made up of 16 amino acids. The V segment lost 4 bases and the J segment 8 bases; nucleotides outside the gene matches: 8. CDR3 coding DNA: TGCGCCAGCAGCCAAAGCGGGACTAGCGGGAGCGATGAGCAGTTCTTC. Translated, it gives CASSQSGTSGSDEQFF.